The present T cell receptor (beta chain) was sequenced within a study of T cells after somatic rescue of genetic block (dated by TCRdb to about 2020). Broadly, across the study: What the study looked at was long-term robustness, specifically in a T-cell system that came about through somatic rescue of a genetic block in T-cell development.

Receptor libraries were prepared by the immunoSEQ multiplex PCR assay. What TCRdb holds here is the immuneACCESS table cut down to in-frame rearrangements. Part of the clones is not present; checked against another copy, under half of the missing clones reflect an unresolved V gene, and the others are unexplained. This sample is represented by 67,000 or so clones; approximately 91% of them were singletons. The ten largest clonotypes hold approximately 2.7% of the sample. On this clone itself: There is no known antigen for this receptor. The record has no base qualities; no much larger clone is one base away.

The CDR3 spans 15 residues, from the cysteine through the phenylalanine. Only the CDR3 part of the read is kept: 45 bases, read in frame from the first base. The CDR1 and CDR2 encoded by the germline V gene are KGHSY and FQNENV. V and J are truncated by 2 bases and 0 bases respectively, leaving an intervening sequence of 7 bases. The source material was peripheral blood mononuclear cells (PBMCs). The chain uses TRBV16 and TRBJ1-4, with no D gene named confidently. The clonotype was recovered from a man aged 25 to 40. The CDR3 loop reads CASSQTSATNEKLFF. The nucleotides are TGTGCCAGCAGCCAAACGAGTGCAACTAATGAAAAACTGTTTTTT. Outside the CDR3, residues come from the reference TRBV16 and TRBJ1-4 proteins, so the full variable domain is: GEEVAQTPKHLVRGEGQKAKLYCAPIKGHSYVFWYQQVLKNEFKFLISFQNENVFDETGMPKERFSAKCLPNSPCSLEIQATKLEDSAVYFCASSQTSATNEKLFFGSGTQLSVL.